A selection of T cell receptor beta chains follows, all from one sample in a study of T cells expressing NK-cell markers. TCRdb re-called the 5' RACE reads; one entry per CDR3 protein, DNA not given. This repertoire includes under 600,000 distinct CDR3 sequences. Material: blood T cells: a sorted CD56 or NKG2C T cell subset, CD4+ or CD8+ T cells, or bulk PBMC T cells (not recorded which). The receptors were gathered from a woman in her fifties or sixties in good health. Both conserved end residues are part of each CDR3.

J gene: TRBJ1-1
V gene: TRBV9
CDR3 protein: CASSVGGTEAFF

J gene: TRBJ2-7
V gene: TRBV10-3
CDR3 protein: CAISGTGGDEQYF

J gene: TRBJ2-4
V gene: TRBV9
CDR3 protein: CASSPSRASDIQYF

J gene: TRBJ1-2
V gene: TRBV24-1
CDR3 protein: CATSDGTGPGRSYGYTF

J gene: TRBJ2-3
V gene: TRBV14
CDR3 protein: CASSQLAGGRTDTQYF

J gene: TRBJ2-7
V gene: TRBV6-6
CDR3 protein: CASKEGRSEQYF

J gene: TRBJ2-7
V gene: TRBV6-5
CDR3 protein: CASRRQGAAEQYF

J gene: TRBJ2-1
V gene: TRBV12-3/TRBV12-4
CDR3 protein: CASTPTTGYNAHEQFF

J gene: TRBJ1-4
V gene: TRBV10-3
CDR3 protein: CAIRAIIGEKLFF

J gene: TRBJ2-2
V gene: TRBV12-3/TRBV12-4
CDR3 protein: CASTPGQLRNGELFF

J gene: TRBJ1-1
V gene: TRBV20-1
CDR3 protein: CSARRLGMGTEAFF

J gene: TRBJ2-1
V gene: TRBV3-1
CDR3 protein: CASSQLAGGKRYNEQFF

J gene: TRBJ1-5
V gene: TRBV12-3/TRBV12-4
CDR3 protein: CASSSGYGSNQPQHF

J gene: TRBJ2-5
V gene: TRBV6-5
CDR3 protein: CASSLRVTETQYF

J gene: TRBJ1-1
V gene: TRBV24-1
CDR3 protein: CATSDRTGGYTEAFF

J gene: TRBJ2-2
V gene: TRBV6-2/TRBV6-3
CDR3 protein: CASSKRGTGELFF

J gene: TRBJ2-5
V gene: TRBV6-5
CDR3 protein: CASSRAYNLAGGETQYF

J gene: TRBJ2-2
V gene: TRBV7-8
CDR3 protein: CASRVRGHTGELFF

J gene: TRBJ2-1
V gene: TRBV12-3/TRBV12-4
CDR3 protein: CASSTPQGSIYNEQFF

J gene: TRBJ1-2
V gene: TRBV7-8
CDR3 protein: CASSPREGSGYTF

J gene: TRBJ2-5
V gene: TRBV21-1
CDR3 protein: CASSKTRTSLLRETQYF

J gene: TRBJ2-2
V gene: TRBV6-1
CDR3 protein: CASSDRGAGELFF

J gene: TRBJ1-5
V gene: TRBV20-1
CDR3 protein: CSAIRQGGVEQPQHF

J gene: TRBJ1-6
V gene: TRBV4-1
CDR3 protein: CASKDRGNSPLHF

J gene: TRBJ2-1
V gene: TRBV7-8
CDR3 protein: CATQLRLAGTYNEQFF

J gene: TRBJ2-1
V gene: TRBV19
CDR3 protein: CASRRQSSYNEQFF

J gene: TRBJ2-5
V gene: TRBV3-1
CDR3 protein: CASSRTVQETQYF

J gene: TRBJ1-5
V gene: TRBV29-1
CDR3 protein: CSVGAASDQPQHF

J gene: TRBJ1-2
V gene: TRBV12-3/TRBV12-4
CDR3 protein: CASSLGDSPYGYTF

J gene: TRBJ2-1
V gene: TRBV24-1
CDR3 protein: CATSDPSGNSYNEQFF

J gene: TRBJ2-3
V gene: TRBV11-3
CDR3 protein: CASSFPRDKRTDTQYF

J gene: TRBJ1-1
V gene: TRBV6-1
CDR3 protein: CASSEVLDAFF

J gene: TRBJ1-2
V gene: TRBV19
CDR3 protein: CASISPGNKDYGYTF

J gene: TRBJ2-1
V gene: TRBV11-2
CDR3 protein: CASSSPNIPEQFF

J gene: TRBJ2-3
V gene: TRBV9
CDR3 protein: CASKEGLSTDTQYF

J gene: TRBJ2-1
V gene: TRBV28
CDR3 protein: CASSRQGFNEQFF

J gene: TRBJ2-3
V gene: TRBV10-2
CDR3 protein: CATPAGGTTSTDTQYF

J gene: TRBJ1-5
V gene: TRBV20-1
CDR3 protein: CSASFPNQPQHF

J gene: TRBJ1-1
V gene: TRBV27
CDR3 protein: CASSRTPQGRTEAFF

J gene: TRBJ2-2
V gene: TRBV24-1
CDR3 protein: CATSGIGTGELFF